This TCR beta chain came from a study of OX40 agonist ivuxolimab in advanced cancers. Study overall: Patients undergoing dose escalation presented with hepatocellular carcinoma, melanoma, renal cell or head and neck cancer.

The CDR3 contains 14 residues. Germline lookup yields CDR1 MNHNY and CDR2 SVGAGI (reference sequence). Trimming shortened V by 0 bases and J by 8 bases, and 11 bases separated the two germline ends. The assay was immunoSEQ multiplex PCR, and TCRdb's table has in-frame clones only and misses some. The table has some 80,000 clones, around 94% seen once. The sequencing here drew on CD4+ or CD8+ T cells sorted from blood, taken in a trial of the OX40 agonist ivuxolimab. This receptor was identified in an adult with an advanced solid tumor such as melanoma, head and neck, liver or kidney cancer. The rearrangement uses TRBV6-6 and TRBJ2-1, with D unclear. The CDR3 nucleotides are TGTGCCAGCAGTTACTCCCTCTTCGTTGATGAGCAGTTCTTC. Translating it yields CASSYSLFVDEQFF.